Below are 11 T cell receptor beta chains sequenced from a single sample in a study of cytomegalovirus exposure and HLA in healthy donors. The PCR ran on 60 Vbeta and 13 Jbeta primers. TCRdb keeps only in-frame clones here, not all; method: immunoSEQ multiplex PCR. The sample is made up of more than 45,000 clones, and the top ten hold 3.5% to 4% of it. The sample taken for sequencing was PBMCs. These receptors were obtained from a male donor in good health and CMV-seronegative.

The chain links TRBV29-1 to TRBJ1-2; D might be TRBD1 (5 bases). V lost 0 bases, J lost 10 bases, and 9 bases lay in between. Per the germline V gene, CDR1 is SQVTM and CDR2 is ANQGSEA. The CDR3 is made up of 11 amino acids. The CDR3 DNA reads TGCAGCGTTGAAGATGGAGGGGCCTACACCTTC. Amino acid sequence: CSVEDGGAYTF.

The chain has TRBV30 and TRBJ1-2; D is perhaps TRBD1 (6 bases). Germline V CDR1 and CDR2: GTSNPN, SVGIG (reference sequence). The CDR3 sequence is 13 residues long. Trimming cost V 1 base and J 4 bases, with 10 bases left between them. The chain's CDR3 is CAWSATGTYGYTF. CDR3 DNA: TGTGCCTGGAGTGCCACAGGGACCTATGGCTACACCTTC.

V gene TRBV28 combines with J gene TRBJ2-7, with D perhaps matching TRBD1 (6 bases). Germline assignment: CDR1 MDHEN and CDR2 SYDVKM. V lost 5 bases, J lost 1 base, and 15 bases lay in between. The CDR3 extends over 15 amino acids. The CDR3 DNA sequence: TGTGCCAGCAGTGCGCCCGGGACACTTTCCTACGAGCAGTACTTC. Translated: CASSAPGTLSYEQYF.

V is TRBV28 and J is TRBJ1-2, with a tentative D call TRBD1 (6 bases). This CDR3 is built from 14 residues. V lost 7 bases, J lost 1 base, and 13 bases lay in between. Germline V gene sequence: CDR1 MDHEN, CDR2 SYDVKM. In DNA, the CDR3 is TGTGCCAGCACTCTGACAGGTTATAACTATGGCTACACCTTC. It is translated as CASTLTGYNYGYTF.

The chain is built from TRBV6-1 and TRBJ2-6; tentative D call: TRBD2 (6 bases). The V end was cut by 7 bases, the J end by 2 bases, with 12 bases between. CDR1 and CDR2 from the germline V gene are MNHNS and SASEGT. The CDR3 runs to 15 residues. This CDR3 reads CASTPREAGANVLTF. CDR3 in DNA: TGTGCCAGCACTCCCAGGGAGGCTGGGGCCAACGTCCTGACTTTC.

This chain joins TRBV18 and TRBJ2-3, with D perhaps TRBD2 (5 bases). This CDR3 has 13 residues. The V and J ends lost 6 bases and 4 bases respectively, with 11 bases between them. Germline lookup yields CDR1 KGHSH and CDR2 LQKENI. CDR3 amino acids: CASSKLGPDTQYF. The CDR3 DNA follows: TGTGCCAGCTCCAAACTAGGCCCAGATACGCAGTATTTT.

CDR3: CASSPGRNTEAFF. CDR3 nucleotides: TGTGCCAGCAGCCCCGGGAGGAACACTGAAGCTTTCTTT. The chain joins TRBV7-2 to TRBJ1-1, with D uncertain. Germline-derived CDR1 and CDR2 are SGHTA and FQGNSA. The V gene lost 5 bases and the J gene lost 1 base, with 8 bases spanning the gap. The CDR3 spans 13 residues. Full variable domain (missing parts from reference TRBV7-2 and TRBJ1-1): GAGVSQSPSNKVTEKGKDVELRCDPISGHTALYWYRQSLGQGLEFLIYFQGNSAPDKSGLPSDRFSAERTGGSVSTLTIQRTQQEDSAVYLCASSPGRNTEAFFGQGTRLTVV.

V and J are TRBV11-2 and TRBJ2-7; TRBD2 matches 8 bases. Trimming cost V 1 base and J 2 bases; bases outside gene matches: 7. CDR1 is SGHAT, CDR2 FQNNGV, per germline. CDR3 length: 16 amino acids. The CDR3 sequence: CASSLVSGSYAYEQYF. Here the CDR3 DNA reads TGTGCCAGCAGCTTAGTCAGCGGGAGCTACGCCTACGAGCAGTACTTC. Complete variable domain (other parts from reference TRBV11-2 and TRBJ2-7): EAGVAQSPRYKIIEKRQSVAFWCNPISGHATLYWYQQILGQGPKLLIQFQNNGVVDDSQLPKDRFSAERLKGVDSTLKIQPAKLEDSAVYLCASSLVSGSYAYEQYFGPGTRLTVT.

The chain links TRBV28 to TRBJ2-4, with D hard to call. The V end was cut by 4 bases, the J end by 2 bases, with 12 bases between. The germline V gene has CDR1 MDHEN and CDR2 SYDVKM. The CDR3 totals 15 residues. DNA of the CDR3: TGTGCCAGCAGTTCTCCGCCGGTAACCAAAAACATTCAGTACTTC. It codes for CASSSPPVTKNIQYF.

This chain uses TRBV7-9 with TRBJ1-1, with TRBD1 as a possible D gene (6 bases). Looked up from germline, CDR1 is SEHNR and CDR2 is FQNEAQ (reference sequence). The CDR3 is 18 amino acids. The V gene lost 5 bases and the J gene lost 0 bases, with 22 bases spanning the gap. The CDR3 nucleotides are TGTGCCAGCAGCACCCCCCCGAGGGGGTTGGCCCTGAACACTGAAGCTTTCTTT. This sequence encodes CASSTPPRGLALNTEAFF. Full variable domain (remainder filled in from reference TRBV7-9 and TRBJ1-1): DTGVSQNPRHKITKRGQNVTFRCDPISEHNRLYWYRQTLGQGPEFLTYFQNEAQLEKSRLLSDRFSAERPKGSFSTLEIQRTEQGDSAMYLCASSTPPRGLALNTEAFFGQGTRLTVV.

The chain recombines TRBV30 with TRBJ2-5, with TRBD2 matching over 10 bases. CDR3 length: 13 residues. With V trimmed by 5 bases and J by 6 bases, 6 bases remained unmatched. Germline values: CDR1 GTSNPN, CDR2 SVGIG (reference sequence). The CDR3 DNA sequence: TGTGCCTGGGGACGGGGACTAGCGAAGACCCAGTACTTC. Protein: CAWGRGLAKTQYF.